The T cell receptor beta chain under discussion was sequenced for a study of blood T cell repertoires in COVID-19. In the study overall: Some COVID-19 samples were acute and others convalescent; all came from the United States, Italy and Spain. PBMCs, B-cell-depleted T cells, or T cells provided the cDNA or gDNA that made up the material.

Original methodology: Reference gene primer amplification in the assay estimated nucleated cell counts. Libraries were prepared by immunoSEQ multiplex PCR; TCRdb keeps only in-frame clonotypes and omits some of them. The DNA gave D and trimming, while V, J and clone size come from that table. The table shows about 69,000 clones, with around 77% occurring only once. V was clipped by 4 bases and J by 7 bases; unmatched bases: 9. Germline-derived CDR1 and CDR2 are SEHNR and FQNEAQ (reference sequence). The CDR3 totals 15 residues. Sequenced material: peripheral blood. The J gene is TRBJ1-5, the V gene TRBV7-9; 8 bases map to TRBD1. This sequence was found in a man aged 55-75 years with acute or convalescent COVID-19. The CDR3: CASSSSDRVRQPQHF. The CDR3 region has the DNA TGTGCCAGCAGCTCCTCGGACAGGGTGAGGCAGCCCCAGCATTTT.